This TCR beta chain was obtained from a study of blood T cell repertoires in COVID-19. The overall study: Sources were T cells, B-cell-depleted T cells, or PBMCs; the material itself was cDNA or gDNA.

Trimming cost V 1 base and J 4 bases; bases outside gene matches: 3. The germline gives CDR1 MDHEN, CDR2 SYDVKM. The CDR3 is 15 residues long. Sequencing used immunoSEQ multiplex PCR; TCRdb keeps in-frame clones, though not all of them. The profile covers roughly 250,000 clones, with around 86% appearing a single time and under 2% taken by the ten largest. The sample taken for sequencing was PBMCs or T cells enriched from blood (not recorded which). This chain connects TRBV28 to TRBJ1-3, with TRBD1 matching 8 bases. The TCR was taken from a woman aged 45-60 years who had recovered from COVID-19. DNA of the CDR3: TGTGCCAGCAGTTTATTGGCAGGGGGCGGAAACACCATATATTTT. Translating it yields CASSLLAGGGNTIYF.